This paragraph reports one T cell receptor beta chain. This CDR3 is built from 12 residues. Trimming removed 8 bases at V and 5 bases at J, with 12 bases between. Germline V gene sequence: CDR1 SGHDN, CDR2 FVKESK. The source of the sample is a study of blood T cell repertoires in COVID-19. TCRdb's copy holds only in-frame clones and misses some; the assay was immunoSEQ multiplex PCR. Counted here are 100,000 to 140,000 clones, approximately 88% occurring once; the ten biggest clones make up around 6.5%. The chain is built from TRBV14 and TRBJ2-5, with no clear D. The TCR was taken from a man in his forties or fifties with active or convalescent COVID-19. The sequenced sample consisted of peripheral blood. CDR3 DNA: TGTGCCAGCGCCCGGGTGTGGGAGACCCAGTACTTC. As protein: CASARVWETQYF.